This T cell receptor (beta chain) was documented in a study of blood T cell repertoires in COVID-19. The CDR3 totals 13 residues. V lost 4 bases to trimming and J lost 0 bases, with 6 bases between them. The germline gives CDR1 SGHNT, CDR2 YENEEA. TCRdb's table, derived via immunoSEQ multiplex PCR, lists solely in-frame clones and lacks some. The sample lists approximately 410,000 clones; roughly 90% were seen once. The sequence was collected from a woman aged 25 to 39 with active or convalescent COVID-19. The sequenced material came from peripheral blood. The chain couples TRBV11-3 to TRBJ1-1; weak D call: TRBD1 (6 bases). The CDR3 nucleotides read TGTGCCAGCAGCTGGACAGTGAACACTGAAGCTTTCTTT. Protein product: CASSWTVNTEAFF. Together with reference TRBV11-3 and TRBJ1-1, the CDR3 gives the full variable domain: EAGVVQSPRYKIIEKKQPVAFWCNPISGHNTLYWYLQNLGQGPELLIRYENEEAVDDSQLPKDRFSAERLKGVDSTLKIQPAELGDSAVYLCASSWTVNTEAFFGQGTRLTVV.